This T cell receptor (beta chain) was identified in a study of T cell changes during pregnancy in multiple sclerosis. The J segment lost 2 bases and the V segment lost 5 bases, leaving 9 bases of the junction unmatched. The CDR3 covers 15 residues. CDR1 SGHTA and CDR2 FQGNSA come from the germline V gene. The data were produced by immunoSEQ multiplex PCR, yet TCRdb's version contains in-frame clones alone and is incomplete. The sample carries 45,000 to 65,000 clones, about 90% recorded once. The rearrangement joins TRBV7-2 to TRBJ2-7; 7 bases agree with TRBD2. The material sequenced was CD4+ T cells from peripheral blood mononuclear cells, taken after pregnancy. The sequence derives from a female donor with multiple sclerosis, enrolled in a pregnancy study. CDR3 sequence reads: CASSSGTHDTYEQYF. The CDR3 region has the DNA TGTGCCAGCAGCAGCGGGACCCACGACACCTACGAGCAGTACTTC.